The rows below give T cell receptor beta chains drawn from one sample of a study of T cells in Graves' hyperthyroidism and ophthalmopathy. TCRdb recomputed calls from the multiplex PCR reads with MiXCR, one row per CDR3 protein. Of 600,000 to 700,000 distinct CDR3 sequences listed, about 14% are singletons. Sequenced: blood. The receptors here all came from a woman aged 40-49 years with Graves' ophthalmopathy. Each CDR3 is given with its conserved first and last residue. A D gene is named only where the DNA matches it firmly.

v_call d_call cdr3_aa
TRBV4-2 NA CASSQRSNQPQHF
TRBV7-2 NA CASSLEMGKNIQYF
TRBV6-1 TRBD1 CASSEDHRGRVYEQYF
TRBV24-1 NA CATSGFIRIPPRETQYF
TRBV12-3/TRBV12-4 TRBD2 CASSFGSGGTYQETQYF
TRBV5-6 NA CASSLGPGTHTEAFF
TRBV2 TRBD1 CASSGGTGDWGEQYF
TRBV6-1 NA CASNGPETQYF
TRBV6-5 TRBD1 CASSLSSTGGAKTQYF
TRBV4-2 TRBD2 CASSRRDSSQHSGRADEQYF
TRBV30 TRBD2 CAWSEGLASYEQYF
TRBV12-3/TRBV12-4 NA CASSLWGATNYGYTF
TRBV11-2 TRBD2 CASSFLGTSGNEQYF
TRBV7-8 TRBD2 CASQIGLAEQETQYF
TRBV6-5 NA CASSYSYGARGNTEAFF
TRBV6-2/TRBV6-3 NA CASSPLGAEAFF
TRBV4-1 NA CASSQGPLDTEAFF
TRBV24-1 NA CATSDFVQETQYF
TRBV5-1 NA CASSLAPGNNEQFF
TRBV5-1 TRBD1 CASSTDRYEQYF
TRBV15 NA CATSRGPLQAFF
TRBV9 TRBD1 CASSVGTGDYRYGYTF
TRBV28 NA CASSLDSTEAFF
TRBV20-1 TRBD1 CSAARPGQNSNQPQHF
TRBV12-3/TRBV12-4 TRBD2 CASRVAGETYEQYF
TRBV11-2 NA CASSPPSEDTQYF
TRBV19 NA CASNDVYTEAFF
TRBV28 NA CASSFKVDVANSGNTIYF
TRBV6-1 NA CAATLPGGCTF
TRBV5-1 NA CASSYLDSNYGYTF
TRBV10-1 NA CVDGATLPSSQPQHF
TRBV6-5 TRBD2 CASSFVAGPGELFF
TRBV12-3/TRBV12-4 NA CASKQGGGTEAFF
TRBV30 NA CAWTGNGNQPQHF
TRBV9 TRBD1 CASRGQGARNTIYF
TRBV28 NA CASSAAERIRSNQPQHF
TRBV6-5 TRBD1 CASSYPGGQASYEQYF
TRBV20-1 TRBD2 CSARGSRETQYF
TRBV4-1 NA CASSHSGRPNQPQHF
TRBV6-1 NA CASSEWDLGNTIYF
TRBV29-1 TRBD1 CSVEVGGRGYGYTF
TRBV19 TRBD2 CASSISSGGSVEQYF
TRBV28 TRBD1 CASSPDRASQYF
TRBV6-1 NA CASSETSSLWETQYF
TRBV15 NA CATSRVFGGNTIYF
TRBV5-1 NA CASSSVGDGNQPQHF
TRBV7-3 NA CASSAGKADTQYF
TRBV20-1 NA CSARRKETQYF
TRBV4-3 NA CASSQEGGVVTEAFF